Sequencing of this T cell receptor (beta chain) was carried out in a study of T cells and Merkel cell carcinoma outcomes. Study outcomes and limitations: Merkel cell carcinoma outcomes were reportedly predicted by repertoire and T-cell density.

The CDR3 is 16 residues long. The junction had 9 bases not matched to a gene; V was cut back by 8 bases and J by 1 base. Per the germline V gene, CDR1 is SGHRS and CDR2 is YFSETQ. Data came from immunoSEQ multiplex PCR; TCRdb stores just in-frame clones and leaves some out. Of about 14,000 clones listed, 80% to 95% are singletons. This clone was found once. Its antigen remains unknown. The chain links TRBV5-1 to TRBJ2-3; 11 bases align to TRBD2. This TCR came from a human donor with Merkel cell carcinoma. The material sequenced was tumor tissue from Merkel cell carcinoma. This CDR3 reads CASSISGRVGTDTQYF. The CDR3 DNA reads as TGCGCCAGTTCCATTAGCGGGAGGGTTGGCACAGATACGCAGTATTTT.